The sequence of this T cell receptor beta chain was determined in a study of cytomegalovirus exposure and HLA in healthy donors. Study-level points and caveats: Among the sequence variants, a highly shared cluster was likely an artifact of sequencing. DRB1 showed the most TCR associations and HLA-C the fewest in a later analysis, as rates varied by HLA locus. The listing of roughly 160 TCR beta chains classed them as cytomegalovirus-associated. Per a later analysis, 15,000 to 20,000 TCR beta sequences showed association with HLA alleles at 0.05 false discovery rate.

This PCR relied on a set of 60 Vbeta primers and 13 Jbeta primers. Method: immunoSEQ multiplex PCR; TCRdb's copy keeps in-frame clones and lacks some. The sample includes about 160,000 clones, about three quarters of them seen just once. Per the germline V gene, CDR1 is SEHNR and CDR2 is FQNEAQ (reference sequence). V lost 1 base and J lost 5, with 9 bases in between. The CDR3 length is 13 residues. Notes on this clone: Its antigen is still unknown.

The rearrangement joins TRBV7-9 to TRBJ2-7, with a weak D call TRBD2 (5 bases). This receptor was identified in a woman in her thirties or forties in good health and CMV-seronegative. Sequencing was carried out using PBMCs. DNA for the CDR3: TGTGCCAGCAGCTTAGGAGGGTCCCACGAGCAGTACTTC. Translating it yields CASSLGGSHEQYF.